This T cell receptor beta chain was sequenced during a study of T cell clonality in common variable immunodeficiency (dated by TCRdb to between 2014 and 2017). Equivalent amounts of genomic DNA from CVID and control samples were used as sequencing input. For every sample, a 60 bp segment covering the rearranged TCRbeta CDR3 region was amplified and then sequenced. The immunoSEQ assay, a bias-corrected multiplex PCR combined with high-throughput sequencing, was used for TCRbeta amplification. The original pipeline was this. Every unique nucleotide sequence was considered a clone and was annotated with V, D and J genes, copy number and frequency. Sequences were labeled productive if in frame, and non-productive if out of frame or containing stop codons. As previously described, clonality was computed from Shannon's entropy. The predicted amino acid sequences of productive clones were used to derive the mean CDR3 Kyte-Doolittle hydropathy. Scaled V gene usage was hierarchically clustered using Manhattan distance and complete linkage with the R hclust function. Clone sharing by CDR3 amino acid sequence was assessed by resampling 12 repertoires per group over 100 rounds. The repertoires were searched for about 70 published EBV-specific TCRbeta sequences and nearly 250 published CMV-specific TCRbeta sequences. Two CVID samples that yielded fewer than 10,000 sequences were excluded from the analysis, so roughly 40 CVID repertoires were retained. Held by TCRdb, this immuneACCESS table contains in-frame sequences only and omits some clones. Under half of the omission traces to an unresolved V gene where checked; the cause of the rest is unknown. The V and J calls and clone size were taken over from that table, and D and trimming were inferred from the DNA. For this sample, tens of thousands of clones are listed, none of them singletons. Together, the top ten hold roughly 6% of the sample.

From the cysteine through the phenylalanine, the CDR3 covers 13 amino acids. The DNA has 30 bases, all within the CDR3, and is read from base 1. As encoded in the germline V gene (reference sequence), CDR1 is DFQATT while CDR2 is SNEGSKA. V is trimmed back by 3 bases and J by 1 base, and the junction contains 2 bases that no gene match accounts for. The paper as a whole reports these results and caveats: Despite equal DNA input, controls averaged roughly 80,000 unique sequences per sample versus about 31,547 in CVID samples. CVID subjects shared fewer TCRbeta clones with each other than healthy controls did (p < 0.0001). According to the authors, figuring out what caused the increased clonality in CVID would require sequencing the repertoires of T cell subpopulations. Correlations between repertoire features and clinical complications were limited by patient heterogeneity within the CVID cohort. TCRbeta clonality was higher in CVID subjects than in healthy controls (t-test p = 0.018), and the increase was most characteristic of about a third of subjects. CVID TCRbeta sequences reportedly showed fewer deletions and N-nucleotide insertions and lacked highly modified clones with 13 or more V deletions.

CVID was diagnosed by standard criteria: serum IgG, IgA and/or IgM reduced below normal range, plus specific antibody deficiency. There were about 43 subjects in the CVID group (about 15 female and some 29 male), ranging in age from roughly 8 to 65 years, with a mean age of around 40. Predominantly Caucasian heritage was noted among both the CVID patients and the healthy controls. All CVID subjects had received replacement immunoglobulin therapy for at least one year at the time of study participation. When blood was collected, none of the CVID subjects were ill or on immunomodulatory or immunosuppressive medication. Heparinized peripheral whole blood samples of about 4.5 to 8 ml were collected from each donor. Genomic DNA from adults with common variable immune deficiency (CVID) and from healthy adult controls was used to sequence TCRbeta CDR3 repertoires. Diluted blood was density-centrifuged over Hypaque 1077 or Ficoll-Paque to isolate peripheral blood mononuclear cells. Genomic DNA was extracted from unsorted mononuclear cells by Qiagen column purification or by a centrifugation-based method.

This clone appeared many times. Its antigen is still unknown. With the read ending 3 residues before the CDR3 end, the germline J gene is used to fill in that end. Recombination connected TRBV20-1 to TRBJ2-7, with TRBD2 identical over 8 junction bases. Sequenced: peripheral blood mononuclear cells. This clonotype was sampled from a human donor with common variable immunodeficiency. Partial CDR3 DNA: TGCAGTGCTAGGACTAGCGAATCCTACGAG. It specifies CSARTSESYE. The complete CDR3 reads CSARTSESYEQYF.